Listed here is a single T cell receptor beta chain. Its antigen is currently unknown. Clones were read by immunoSEQ multiplex PCR, and TCRdb kept only the in-frame ones, dropping some. The table includes tens of thousands of clones, 94% detected once. The sample belongs to a study of OX40 agonist ivuxolimab in advanced cancers. As for the study in general: Earlier treatment with anti-PD-1, anti-PD-L1 or anti-CTLA-4 was permitted, and about 40% had received some. Partial responses, seen in three patients, involved one hepatocellular carcinoma and two cutaneous melanomas. Points from the study as a whole: CD4+ and CD8+ blood T cells expanded clonally by week 6 at 0.1 to 3.0 mg/kg. Low levels of normalized T-cell clonal expansion also appeared in some nonresponders.

This CDR3 is 16 amino acids long. With 0 bases clipped from V and 4 bases from J, the junction kept 6 bases outside the gene matches. The V gene's germline CDR1 is WNHNN and CDR2 SYGVQD (reference sequence). The chain employs TRBV10-1 and TRBJ2-1; 7 bases agree with TRBD2. The sequenced sample was CD4+ or CD8+ T cells sorted from blood, obtained in a trial of the OX40 agonist ivuxolimab. The origin of this receptor is an adult with an advanced solid tumor such as melanoma, head and neck, liver or kidney cancer. The DNA of the CDR3 is TGCGCCAGCAGTGAGTCGGGTAGCGGGCTATACAATGAGCAGTTCTTC. It is translated as CASSESGSGLYNEQFF.